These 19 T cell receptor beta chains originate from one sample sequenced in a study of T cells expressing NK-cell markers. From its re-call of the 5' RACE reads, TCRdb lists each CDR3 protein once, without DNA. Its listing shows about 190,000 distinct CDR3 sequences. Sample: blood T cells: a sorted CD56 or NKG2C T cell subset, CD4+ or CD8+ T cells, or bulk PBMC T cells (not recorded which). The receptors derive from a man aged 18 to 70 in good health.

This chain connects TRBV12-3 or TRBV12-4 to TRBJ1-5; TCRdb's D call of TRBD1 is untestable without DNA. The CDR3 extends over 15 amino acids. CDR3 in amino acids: CASSLGGASNQPQHF.

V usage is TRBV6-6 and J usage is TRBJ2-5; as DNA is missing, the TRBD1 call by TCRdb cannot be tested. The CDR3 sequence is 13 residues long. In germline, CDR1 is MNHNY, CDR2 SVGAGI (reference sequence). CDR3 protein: CASLQGTEETQYF.

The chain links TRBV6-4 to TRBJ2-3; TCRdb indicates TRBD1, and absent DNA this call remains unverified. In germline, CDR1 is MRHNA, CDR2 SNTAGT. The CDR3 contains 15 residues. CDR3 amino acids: CASSGTGGSTDTQYF.

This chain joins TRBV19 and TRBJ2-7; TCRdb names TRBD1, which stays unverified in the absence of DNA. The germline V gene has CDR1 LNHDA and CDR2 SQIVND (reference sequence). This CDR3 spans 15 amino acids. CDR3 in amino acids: CASSLRGPLSYEQYF.

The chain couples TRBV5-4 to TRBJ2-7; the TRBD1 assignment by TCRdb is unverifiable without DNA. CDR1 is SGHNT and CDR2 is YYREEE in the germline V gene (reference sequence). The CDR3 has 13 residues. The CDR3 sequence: CASRGQGEYEQYF.

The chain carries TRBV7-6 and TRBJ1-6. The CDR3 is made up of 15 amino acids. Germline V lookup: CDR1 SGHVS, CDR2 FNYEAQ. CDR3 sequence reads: CASSPSGGSDSPLHF. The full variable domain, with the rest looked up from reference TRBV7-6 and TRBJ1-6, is GAGVSQSPRYKVTKRGQDVALRCDPISGHVSLYWYRQALGQGPEFLTYFNYEAQQDKSGLPNDRFSAERPEGSISTLTIQRTEQRDSAMYRCASSPSGGSDSPLHFGNGTRLTVT.

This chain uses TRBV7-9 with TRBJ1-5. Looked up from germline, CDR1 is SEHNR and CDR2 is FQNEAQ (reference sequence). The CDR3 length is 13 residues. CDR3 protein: CASSFSQNQPQHF.

This CDR3 reads CASSPWTSGGRETQYF. J is TRBJ2-5 and V is TRBV9; TCRdb indicates TRBD2, and absent DNA this call remains unverified. Per germline, CDR1 SGDLS and CDR2 YYNGEE. The CDR3 has 16 amino acids.

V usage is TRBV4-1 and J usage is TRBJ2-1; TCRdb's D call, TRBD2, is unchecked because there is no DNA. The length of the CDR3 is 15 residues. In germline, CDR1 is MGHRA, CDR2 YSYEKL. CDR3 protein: CASSQKAGGRNEQFF.

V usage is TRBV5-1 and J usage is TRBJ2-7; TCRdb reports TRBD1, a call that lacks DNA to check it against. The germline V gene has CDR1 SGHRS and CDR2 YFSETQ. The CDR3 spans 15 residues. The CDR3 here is CASSRLQGPTYEQYF.

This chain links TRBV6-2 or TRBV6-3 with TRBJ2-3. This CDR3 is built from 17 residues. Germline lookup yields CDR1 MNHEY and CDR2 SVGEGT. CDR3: CASSYSGRLDPTDTQYF.

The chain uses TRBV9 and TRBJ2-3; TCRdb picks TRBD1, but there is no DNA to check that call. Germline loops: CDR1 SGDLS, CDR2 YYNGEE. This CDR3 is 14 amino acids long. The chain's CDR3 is CASSGGTSTDTQYF.

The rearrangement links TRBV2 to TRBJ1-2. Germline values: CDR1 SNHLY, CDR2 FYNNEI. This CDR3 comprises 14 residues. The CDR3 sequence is CASKTPKANYGYTF.

Here the CDR3 reads CASSVSAEGARDTEAFF. The genes are TRBV2 and TRBJ1-1; TCRdb selects TRBD1, and the lack of DNA leaves this call unchecked. The CDR3 has 17 residues. From germline, CDR1 is SNHLY and CDR2 FYNNEI.

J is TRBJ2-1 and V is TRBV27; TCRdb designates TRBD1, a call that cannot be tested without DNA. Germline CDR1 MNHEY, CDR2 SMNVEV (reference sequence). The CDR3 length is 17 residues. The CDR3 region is CASSRRGTGLSYNEQFF.

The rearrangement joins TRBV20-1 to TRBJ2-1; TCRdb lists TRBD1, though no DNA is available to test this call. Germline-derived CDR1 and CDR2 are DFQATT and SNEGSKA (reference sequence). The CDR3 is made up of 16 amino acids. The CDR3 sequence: CSARELGTGPSNEQFF.

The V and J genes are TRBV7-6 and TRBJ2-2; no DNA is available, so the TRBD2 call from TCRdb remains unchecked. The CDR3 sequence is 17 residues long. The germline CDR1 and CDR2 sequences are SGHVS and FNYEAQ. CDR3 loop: CASSLIGGDLWTGELFF.

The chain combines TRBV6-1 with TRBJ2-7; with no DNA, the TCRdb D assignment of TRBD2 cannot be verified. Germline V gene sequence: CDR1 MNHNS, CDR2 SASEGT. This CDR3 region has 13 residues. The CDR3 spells CASMGGLGDEQYF.

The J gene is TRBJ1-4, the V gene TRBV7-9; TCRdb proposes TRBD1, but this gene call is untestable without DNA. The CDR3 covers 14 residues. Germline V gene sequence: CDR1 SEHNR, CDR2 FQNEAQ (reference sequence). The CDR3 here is CASRPTGANEKLFF.